This is a list of T cell receptor beta chains from one sample in a study of blood T cell repertoires in COVID-19. Clones were read by immunoSEQ multiplex PCR, and TCRdb kept only the in-frame ones, dropping some. The data show 99,000 or so clones, roughly 81% seen once. The source material was peripheral blood. The receptors originated from a woman in her 70s with acute or convalescent COVID-19. CDR3s include the opening cysteine and the closing phenylalanine or tryptophan. Fields, in order: J gene, D gene, clone size, V gene, CDR3 DNA, CDR3 protein. A D gene is named only where the DNA matches it firmly. Clone size is stated in some rows and not others, as once, few, many or a class when expanded.

J gene: TRBJ1-5
D gene: TRBD1
clone size: NA
V gene: TRBV28
CDR3 DNA: TGTGCCAGCAGTCACCGGACAGGCGGTCAGCCCCAGCATTTT
CDR3 protein: CASSHRTGGQPQHF

J gene: TRBJ2-7
D gene: NA
clone size: NA
V gene: TRBV21-1
CDR3 DNA: TGTGCCTGCCACACGTTGACAGGCTTCTACGAGCAGTACTTC
CDR3 protein: CACHTLTGFYEQYF

J gene: TRBJ2-7
D gene: NA
clone size: NA
V gene: TRBV4-1
CDR3 DNA: TGCGCCAGCAGCCAAGAGTCCCGGACAGCCTACGAGCAGTACTTC
CDR3 protein: CASSQESRTAYEQYF

J gene: TRBJ1-2
D gene: TRBD1
clone size: NA
V gene: TRBV6-5
CDR3 DNA: TGTGCCAGCAGCGCCAGGGACAGTATAAATGGCTACACCTTC
CDR3 protein: CASSARDSINGYTF

J gene: TRBJ2-3
D gene: TRBD2
clone size: NA
V gene: TRBV5-4
CDR3 DNA: TGTGCCAGCAGCCCTTTGGGGGGACTAGCGGGAGGCGTAGCAGATACGCAGTATTTT
CDR3 protein: CASSPLGGLAGGVADTQYF

J gene: TRBJ2-7
D gene: TRBD2
clone size: NA
V gene: TRBV7-8
CDR3 DNA: TGTGCCAGCAGCTTCTCCACCGGGACTAGCGGGGGGGGAGCCCACGAGCAGTACTTC
CDR3 protein: CASSFSTGTSGGGAHEQYF

J gene: TRBJ2-3
D gene: TRBD2
clone size: NA
V gene: TRBV30
CDR3 DNA: TGTGCCTGGAGCCTAGCGGGAGGGCCCGCAGATACGCAGTATTTT
CDR3 protein: CAWSLAGGPADTQYF

J gene: TRBJ1-1
D gene: NA
clone size: NA
V gene: TRBV9
CDR3 DNA: TGTGCCACCGGCCGGGGGAGGAACACTGAAGCTTTCTTT
CDR3 protein: CATGRGRNTEAFF

J gene: TRBJ2-6
D gene: NA
clone size: NA
V gene: TRBV6-2/TRBV6-3
CDR3 DNA: TGTGCCAGCAGTTACACGGGGATCCCAGCTGGGGCCAACGTCCTGACTTTC
CDR3 protein: CASSYTGIPAGANVLTF

J gene: TRBJ2-5
D gene: NA
clone size: NA
V gene: TRBV20-1
CDR3 DNA: TGCAGTGCTATAAAAGAGACCCAGTACTTC
CDR3 protein: CSAIKETQYF

J gene: TRBJ2-3
D gene: TRBD2
clone size: NA
V gene: TRBV5-1
CDR3 DNA: TGCGCCAGCAGCCTAAGTGTAGCGGGGCCCACAGATACGCAGTATTTT
CDR3 protein: CASSLSVAGPTDTQYF

J gene: TRBJ2-3
D gene: TRBD2
clone size: NA
V gene: TRBV4-3
CDR3 DNA: TGCGCCAGCAGCCAAGTGTCCGGGGGGGCAAATACGCAGTATTTT
CDR3 protein: CASSQVSGGANTQYF

J gene: TRBJ1-2
D gene: NA
clone size: NA
V gene: TRBV29-1
CDR3 DNA: TGCAGCGCCACCGGGGGTGAGAACTATGGCTACACCTTC
CDR3 protein: CSATGGENYGYTF

J gene: TRBJ2-1
D gene: TRBD2
clone size: NA
V gene: TRBV19
CDR3 DNA: TGTGCCAGTAGTGTCAGACTAGCGGGGGGCTCCCACAATGAGCAGTTCTTC
CDR3 protein: CASSVRLAGGSHNEQFF

J gene: TRBJ2-2
D gene: NA
clone size: NA
V gene: TRBV5-1
CDR3 DNA: TGCGCCAGCAGCTTGGCCATTTCGGGGGCGAACACCGGGGAGCTGTTTTTT
CDR3 protein: CASSLAISGANTGELFF

J gene: TRBJ2-1
D gene: NA
clone size: NA
V gene: TRBV19
CDR3 DNA: TGTGCCAGTAGTATAGGCCGCGCGAGTGAGCAGTTCTTC
CDR3 protein: CASSIGRASEQFF

J gene: TRBJ2-5
D gene: TRBD2
clone size: NA
V gene: TRBV7-2
CDR3 DNA: TGTGCCAGCAGCCTAGGACTAGCGGGAGGGCCGGGGGAGACCCAGTACTTC
CDR3 protein: CASSLGLAGGPGETQYF

J gene: TRBJ2-4
D gene: NA
clone size: NA
V gene: TRBV28
CDR3 DNA: TGTGCCAGCAGTTTGGGTCGCAGAAGACTAGCCAAAAACATTCAGTACTTC
CDR3 protein: CASSLGRRRLAKNIQYF

J gene: TRBJ1-5
D gene: TRBD1
clone size: NA
V gene: TRBV6-2/TRBV6-3
CDR3 DNA: TGTGCCAGCAGTGTGGGGGACAGGCGAAATCAGCCCCAGCATTTT
CDR3 protein: CASSVGDRRNQPQHF

J gene: TRBJ1-6
D gene: NA
clone size: NA
V gene: TRBV7-2
CDR3 DNA: TGTGCCAGCAGCCCCGACCGTAAGGGGCCCTCACCCCTCCACTTT
CDR3 protein: CASSPDRKGPSPLHF

J gene: TRBJ2-3
D gene: NA
clone size: NA
V gene: TRBV10-2
CDR3 DNA: TGCGCCAGCAACCCCTCGGGGGGCCAAGCAGATACGCAGTATTTT
CDR3 protein: CASNPSGGQADTQYF

J gene: TRBJ2-7
D gene: NA
clone size: NA
V gene: TRBV4-2
CDR3 DNA: TGTGCCAGCAGCCAAGATTTCGGGAGCGCACCCTACGAGCAGTACTTC
CDR3 protein: CASSQDFGSAPYEQYF

J gene: TRBJ1-1
D gene: NA
clone size: NA
V gene: TRBV29-1
CDR3 DNA: TGCAGCGTTGTTAGCGGCAACATGAACACTGAAGCTTTCTTT
CDR3 protein: CSVVSGNMNTEAFF

J gene: TRBJ1-5
D gene: NA
clone size: NA
V gene: TRBV19
CDR3 DNA: TGTGCCAGTAGTATCGGGCCTAACTCGGGGTATAGCAATCAGCCCCAGCATTTT
CDR3 protein: CASSIGPNSGYSNQPQHF

J gene: TRBJ2-1
D gene: NA
clone size: NA
V gene: TRBV18
CDR3 DNA: TGTGCCAGCTCACCACCCGCGGCGGGCTCCTACAATGAGCAGTTCTTC
CDR3 protein: CASSPPAAGSYNEQFF

J gene: TRBJ2-7
D gene: NA
clone size: NA
V gene: TRBV5-4
CDR3 DNA: TGTGCCAGCAGCCCCCGACAGGCGGGAGACTACGAGCAGTACTTC
CDR3 protein: CASSPRQAGDYEQYF

J gene: TRBJ1-2
D gene: NA
clone size: NA
V gene: TRBV19
CDR3 DNA: TGTGCCAGTAGTATAGATCCAGGGGCGGATTACAGAGGCTACACCTTC
CDR3 protein: CASSIDPGADYRGYTF

J gene: TRBJ2-2
D gene: TRBD2
clone size: NA
V gene: TRBV11-3
CDR3 DNA: TGTGCCAGCAGCCTTAGGAGGATGGCGGGAGTGGCCGGGGAGCTGTTTTTT
CDR3 protein: CASSLRRMAGVAGELFF

J gene: TRBJ1-2
D gene: TRBD1
clone size: NA
V gene: TRBV6-5
CDR3 DNA: TGTGCCAGCAGTTACACAATTCGAGGGGGCCACCCTGGCTACACCTTC
CDR3 protein: CASSYTIRGGHPGYTF

J gene: TRBJ2-5
D gene: TRBD2
clone size: NA
V gene: TRBV7-2
CDR3 DNA: TGTGCCAGCAGCTTGCGACTAGCGGGGGGTGAGACCCAGTACTTC
CDR3 protein: CASSLRLAGGETQYF

J gene: TRBJ1-4
D gene: NA
clone size: NA
V gene: TRBV19
CDR3 DNA: TGTGCCACCACCCCGGTAGGGGAAGGGGAAAAACTGTTTTTT
CDR3 protein: CATTPVGEGEKLFF

J gene: TRBJ2-7
D gene: NA
clone size: NA
V gene: TRBV19
CDR3 DNA: TGTGCCAGTAGTATAGGCGGGTCCTACGAGCAGTACTTC
CDR3 protein: CASSIGGSYEQYF

J gene: TRBJ2-3
D gene: NA
clone size: once
V gene: TRBV29-1
CDR3 DNA: TGCAGCGTTGAAAGTGGCAGGCCACCGGATACGCAGTATTTT
CDR3 protein: CSVESGRPPDTQYF

J gene: TRBJ2-3
D gene: TRBD2
clone size: NA
V gene: TRBV7-2
CDR3 DNA: TGTGCCAGCAGCTTAGAATTGACTAGCGGGAGGGGGGGAGATACGCAGTATTTT
CDR3 protein: CASSLELTSGRGGDTQYF

J gene: TRBJ1-1
D gene: TRBD1
clone size: NA
V gene: TRBV7-8
CDR3 DNA: TGTGCCAGCAGCCAGACCCAGGGGGTGACTGAAGCTTTCTTT
CDR3 protein: CASSQTQGVTEAFF

J gene: TRBJ2-5
D gene: NA
clone size: NA
V gene: TRBV7-6
CDR3 DNA: TGTGCCAGCAGCTTATCCGGGGGAAACCAAGAGACCCAGTACTTC
CDR3 protein: CASSLSGGNQETQYF

J gene: TRBJ1-5
D gene: NA
clone size: NA
V gene: TRBV5-6
CDR3 DNA: TGTGCCAGCAGCTTGTGTCACAGGGAATATAGCAATCAGCCCCAGCATTTT
CDR3 protein: CASSLCHREYSNQPQHF

J gene: TRBJ2-3
D gene: NA
clone size: few
V gene: TRBV6-6
CDR3 DNA: TGTGCCAGCAGAGGGTCTTCGGGATGGCATACGCAGTATTTT
CDR3 protein: CASRGSSGWHTQYF

J gene: TRBJ2-3
D gene: TRBD2
clone size: NA
V gene: TRBV15
CDR3 DNA: TGTGCCACCAGCAGAGATCTGCTAGCGGGAATTAGCACAGATACGCAGTATTTT
CDR3 protein: CATSRDLLAGISTDTQYF

J gene: TRBJ2-1
D gene: TRBD2
clone size: NA
V gene: TRBV19
CDR3 DNA: TGTGCCAGTAGTAAAAGCCTCCGGGGGTTGACTAGCGGGGCCAATGAGCAGTTCTTC
CDR3 protein: CASSKSLRGLTSGANEQFF

J gene: TRBJ2-7
D gene: NA
clone size: NA
V gene: TRBV9
CDR3 DNA: TGTGCCAGCAGCTCCTCGGTCGCGAACGTCCTTTACGAGCAGTACTTC
CDR3 protein: CASSSSVANVLYEQYF

J gene: TRBJ1-2
D gene: NA
clone size: NA
V gene: TRBV10-3
CDR3 DNA: TGTGCCATCAGTGAGCATCGAGGGTATGGCTACACCTTC
CDR3 protein: CAISEHRGYGYTF

J gene: TRBJ1-5
D gene: TRBD1
clone size: NA
V gene: TRBV6-1
CDR3 DNA: TGTGCCAGCAGTGTAAAAGGGACAGCTTATAGCAATCAGCCCCAGCATTTT
CDR3 protein: CASSVKGTAYSNQPQHF

J gene: TRBJ2-5
D gene: NA
clone size: NA
V gene: TRBV19
CDR3 DNA: TGTGCCAGTAGTATTGGGGGGGAGACCCAGTACTTC
CDR3 protein: CASSIGGETQYF

J gene: TRBJ2-2
D gene: NA
clone size: NA
V gene: TRBV29-1
CDR3 DNA: TGCAGCGTTGGCCGGGCCGGGGAGCTGTTTTTT
CDR3 protein: CSVGRAGELFF

J gene: TRBJ2-3
D gene: TRBD2
clone size: NA
V gene: TRBV28
CDR3 DNA: TGTGCCAGCAACCACCCCGGCGGGGGGACAGATACGCAGTATTTT
CDR3 protein: CASNHPGGGTDTQYF

J gene: TRBJ2-7
D gene: TRBD2
clone size: NA
V gene: TRBV6-2/TRBV6-3
CDR3 DNA: TGTGCCAGCAGTTACTCGCAGGTCAGCGGGACTCAGTACTTC
CDR3 protein: CASSYSQVSGTQYF

J gene: TRBJ2-5
D gene: NA
clone size: NA
V gene: TRBV6-5
CDR3 DNA: TGTGCCAGCAGACCCCGTGGCGGGGAGACCCAGTACTTC
CDR3 protein: CASRPRGGETQYF

J gene: TRBJ2-3
D gene: TRBD2
clone size: NA
V gene: TRBV5-1
CDR3 DNA: TGCGCCAGCAGCTTGGTTACTAGCGGGAGGACAGATACGCAGTATTTT
CDR3 protein: CASSLVTSGRTDTQYF

J gene: TRBJ2-2
D gene: NA
clone size: once
V gene: TRBV29-1
CDR3 DNA: TGCAGCGCTAACAGGGACACCAACACCGGGGAGCTGTTTTTT
CDR3 protein: CSANRDTNTGELFF

J gene: TRBJ2-7
D gene: TRBD2
clone size: NA
V gene: TRBV12-3/TRBV12-4
CDR3 DNA: TGTGCCAGCAGTTTAACGGCGGGGGGTGAGCAGTACTTC
CDR3 protein: CASSLTAGGEQYF

J gene: TRBJ1-6
D gene: NA
clone size: NA
V gene: TRBV7-8
CDR3 DNA: TGTGCCAGCAGCTTGGCACAGGGAATCGATTCACCCCTCCACTTT
CDR3 protein: CASSLAQGIDSPLHF

J gene: TRBJ1-6
D gene: TRBD1
clone size: NA
V gene: TRBV6-6
CDR3 DNA: TGTGCCAGCACCAACAGGGGTGGATTTTTAGGCCTCCACTTT
CDR3 protein: CASTNRGGFLGLHF

J gene: TRBJ2-2
D gene: TRBD2
clone size: NA
V gene: TRBV15
CDR3 DNA: TGTGCCACCAGCAGAGAACTAGCGGGAGTGTCTAAAAATACCGGGGAGCTGTTTTTT
CDR3 protein: CATSRELAGVSKNTGELFF

J gene: TRBJ2-3
D gene: NA
clone size: NA
V gene: TRBV5-1
CDR3 DNA: TGCGCCAGCAGCAAGGGACTCCCCACAGATACGCAGTATTTT
CDR3 protein: CASSKGLPTDTQYF